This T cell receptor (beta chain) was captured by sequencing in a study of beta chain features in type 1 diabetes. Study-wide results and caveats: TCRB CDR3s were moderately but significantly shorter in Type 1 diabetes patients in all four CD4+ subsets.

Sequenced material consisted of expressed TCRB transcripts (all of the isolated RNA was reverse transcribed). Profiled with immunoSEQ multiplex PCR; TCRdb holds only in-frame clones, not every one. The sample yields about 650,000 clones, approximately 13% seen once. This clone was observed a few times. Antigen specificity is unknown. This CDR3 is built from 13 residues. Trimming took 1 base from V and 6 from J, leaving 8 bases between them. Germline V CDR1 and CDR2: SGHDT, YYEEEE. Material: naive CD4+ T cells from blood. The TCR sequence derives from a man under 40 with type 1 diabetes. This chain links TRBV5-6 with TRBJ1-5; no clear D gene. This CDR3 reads CASSLLDGQPQHF. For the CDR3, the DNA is TGTGCCAGCAGCTTGTTGGACGGTCAGCCCCAGCATTTT. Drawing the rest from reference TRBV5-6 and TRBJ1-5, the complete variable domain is DAGVTQSPTHLIKTRGQQVTLRCSPKSGHDTVSWYQQALGQGPQFIFQYYEEEERQRGNFPDRFSGHQFPNYSSELNVNALLLGDSALYLCASSLLDGQPQHFGDGTRLSIL.